These 10 T cell receptor beta chains were sequenced from one sample in a study of cytomegalovirus exposure and HLA in healthy donors. Primers for the PCR totalled 60 Vbeta and 13 Jbeta. Produced via immunoSEQ multiplex PCR; TCRdb's table is partial and in-frame only. The sample carries more than 200,000 clones, around 79% recorded once. The sequenced material came from PBMCs. The receptors derive from a male donor in good health and CMV-seronegative.

This chain uses TRBV9 with TRBJ2-1, with D tentatively TRBD1 (5 bases). The CDR3 runs 14 residues. V was shortened by 0 bases and J by 5 bases, with 9 bases between the two germline ends. Germline V gene data show CDR1 as SGDLS and CDR2 as YYNGEE. This chain's CDR3 is CASSVEVGDNEQFF. The CDR3 DNA sequence: TGTGCCAGCAGCGTAGAAGTAGGGGACAATGAGCAGTTCTTC.

The DNA of the CDR3 is TGCGCCAGCAGCCCGGGACTAGAGATTAGAGATACGCAGTATTTT. Translation gives CASSPGLEIRDTQYF. The gene calls are TRBV5-1 and TRBJ2-3; 8 positions agree with TRBD2. V lost 4 bases, J lost 5 bases, and 9 bases stayed unmatched. The CDR3 is made up of 15 amino acids. Per the germline V gene, CDR1 is SGHRS and CDR2 is YFSETQ. Full variable domain (remainder filled in from reference TRBV5-1 and TRBJ2-3): KAGVTQTPRYLIKTRGQQVTLSCSPISGHRSVSWYQQTPGQGLQFLFEYFSETQRNKGNFPGRFSGRQFSNSRSEMNVSTLELGDSALYLCASSPGLEIRDTQYFGPGTRLTVL.

This clone occurred a few times. This chain uses TRBV11-2 with TRBJ1-2; 12 bases are a match to TRBD1. The junction had 16 bases not matched to a gene; V was cut back by 4 bases and J by 4 bases. This CDR3 has 19 residues. The germline V gene has CDR1 SGHAT and CDR2 FQNNGV. The CDR3: CASSSGTGGNLRAPYGYTF. CDR3 in DNA: TGTGCCAGCAGCTCGGGGACAGGGGGCAACCTTCGGGCTCCCTATGGCTACACCTTC.

The count of this clone is one. The CDR3 spells CASSLGTAEAFF. The CDR3 coding sequence is TGTGCCAGCAGCTTAGGGACAGCTGAAGCTTTCTTT. The rearrangement uses TRBV11-2 and TRBJ1-1; TRBD1 might be the D (6 bases). V was pared by 1 base and J by 6 bases, with 6 bases between. Germline values: CDR1 SGHAT, CDR2 FQNNGV. This CDR3 has 12 amino acids.

The rearrangement uses TRBV18 and TRBJ1-5; unclear D gene. V was trimmed by 0 bases and J by 0 bases, leaving 9 bases between them. CDR3 length: 16 residues. Germline-derived CDR1 and CDR2 are KGHSH and LQKENI. Written as DNA, the CDR3 is TGTGCCAGCTCACCACCGGAACAGTATAGCAATCAGCCCCAGCATTTT. As protein: CASSPPEQYSNQPQHF.

Notes on this clone: Mismatch with germline at one junction end may stem from a read error. J is TRBJ1-4 and V is TRBV7-9; TRBD1 matches 8 bases. The V gene's germline CDR1 is SEHNR and CDR2 FQNEAQ (reference sequence). The CDR3 is 12 amino acids. The CDR3 region is CSSSATGVKLFF. The CDR3 DNA reads as TGTTCCAGCAGCGCGACAGGGGTGAAACTGTTTTTT.

The genes are TRBV28 and TRBJ2-7; tentative D call: TRBD2 (5 bases). The CDR3 runs to 14 residues. Deletions cut 4 bases from V and 5 bases from J, with 15 bases between. Per the germline V gene, CDR1 is MDHEN and CDR2 is SYDVKM. The CDR3 DNA follows: TGTGCCAGCAGTTCGACCGGGAACCAGGACGAGCAGTACTTC. This gives the protein CASSSTGNQDEQYF.

The chain links TRBV28 to TRBJ2-1, with a tentative D call TRBD1 (5 bases). CDR1 is MDHEN, CDR2 SYDVKM, per germline. This CDR3 has 11 residues. Trimming took 10 bases from V and 5 from J, leaving 9 bases between them. In DNA, the CDR3 is TGTGCCACCCGACAGAACAATGAGCAGTTCTTC. It yields the protein CATRQNNEQFF.

The chain recombines TRBV10-3 with TRBJ2-5; no clear D gene. With 4 bases removed from V and 0 bases from J, the gap between germline ends came to 3 bases. Germline V gives CDR1 ENHRY, CDR2 SYGVKD. The CDR3 is 12 residues long. CDR3 in amino acids: CAISAYQETQYF. As DNA, the CDR3 is TGTGCCATCAGTGCTTACCAAGAGACCCAGTACTTC.

The chain carries TRBV15 and TRBJ2-1, with a tentative D call TRBD2 (5 bases). The CDR3 loop spans 12 amino acids. V lost 9 bases and J 7 bases, leaving 13 bases between the germline ends. Germline CDR1 reads LNHNV; CDR2 reads YYDKDF (reference sequence). The CDR3 protein is CATAGEGNEQFF. DNA for the CDR3: TGTGCCACTGCCGGGGAAGGAAATGAGCAGTTCTTC.